This T cell receptor (beta chain) was profiled in a study of T cells in Graves' hyperthyroidism and ophthalmopathy. Amplified TCR beta CDR3 regions came from RNA transcripts. A first-round RT-PCR of the TCR CDR3 used the HTBI primer set. Each CDR3 protein is one row after TCRdb ran MiXCR on the multiplex PCR reads. This table has approximately 400,000 distinct CDR3 sequences, approximately 15% appearing once. The V gene's germline CDR1 is SGHTA and CDR2 FQGNSA. This CDR3 has 13 amino acids. The V and J ends lost 6 bases and 5 bases, in that order; junction bases with no gene match: 2. Sequenced material: blood. The sequence derives from a man in his thirties or forties with Graves' hyperthyroidism that later progressed to Graves' ophthalmopathy. V gene TRBV7-2 combines with J gene TRBJ2-5, with 11 bases aligning to TRBD2. DNA for the CDR3: TGTGCCAGCAGACGGACTAGCGGGGAGACCCAGTACTTC. As protein: CASRRTSGETQYF.